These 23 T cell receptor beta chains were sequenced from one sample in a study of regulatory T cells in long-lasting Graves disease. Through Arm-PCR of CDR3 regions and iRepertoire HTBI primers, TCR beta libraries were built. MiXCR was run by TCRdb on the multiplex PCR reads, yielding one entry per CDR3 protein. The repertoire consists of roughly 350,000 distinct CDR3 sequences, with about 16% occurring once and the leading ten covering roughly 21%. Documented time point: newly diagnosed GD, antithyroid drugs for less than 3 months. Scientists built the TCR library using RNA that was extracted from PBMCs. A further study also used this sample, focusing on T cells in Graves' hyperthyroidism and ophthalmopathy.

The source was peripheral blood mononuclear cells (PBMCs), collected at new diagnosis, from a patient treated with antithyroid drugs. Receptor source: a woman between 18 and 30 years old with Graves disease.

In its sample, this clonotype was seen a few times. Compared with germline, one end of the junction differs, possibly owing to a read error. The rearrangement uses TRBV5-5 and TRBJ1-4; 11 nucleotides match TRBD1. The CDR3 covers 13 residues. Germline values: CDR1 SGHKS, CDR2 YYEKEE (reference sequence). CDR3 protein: CASMRDRGEKLSF. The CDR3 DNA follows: TGTGCCAGCATGCGGGACAGGGGGGAAAAACTGTCTTTT.

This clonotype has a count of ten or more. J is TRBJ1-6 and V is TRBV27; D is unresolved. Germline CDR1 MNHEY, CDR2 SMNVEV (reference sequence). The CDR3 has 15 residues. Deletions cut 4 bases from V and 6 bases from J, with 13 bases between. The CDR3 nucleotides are TGTGCCAGCAGTTCCCTCACGCGGCCTAATTCACCCCTCCACTTT. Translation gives CASSSLTRPNSPLHF.

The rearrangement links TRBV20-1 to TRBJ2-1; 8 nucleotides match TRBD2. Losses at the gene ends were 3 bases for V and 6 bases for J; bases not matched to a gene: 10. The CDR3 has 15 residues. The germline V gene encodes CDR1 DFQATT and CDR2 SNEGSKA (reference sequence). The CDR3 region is CSASPIAGNGNEQFF. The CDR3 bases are TGCAGTGCTAGCCCCATAGCGGGAAATGGCAATGAGCAGTTCTTC.

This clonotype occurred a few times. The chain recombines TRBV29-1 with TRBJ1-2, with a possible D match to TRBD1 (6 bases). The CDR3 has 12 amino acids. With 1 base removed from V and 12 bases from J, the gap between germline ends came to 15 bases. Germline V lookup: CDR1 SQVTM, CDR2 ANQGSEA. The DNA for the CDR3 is TGCAGCGTTGAAGGGACTGGGGGCACAAACACCTTC. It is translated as CSVEGTGGTNTF.

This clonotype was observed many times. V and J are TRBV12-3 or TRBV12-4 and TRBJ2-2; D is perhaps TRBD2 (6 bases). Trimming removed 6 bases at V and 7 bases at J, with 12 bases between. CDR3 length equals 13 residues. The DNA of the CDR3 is TGTGCCAGCAGGGTCCCCGGGGGCGGGGAGCTGTTTTTT. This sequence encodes CASRVPGGGELFF.

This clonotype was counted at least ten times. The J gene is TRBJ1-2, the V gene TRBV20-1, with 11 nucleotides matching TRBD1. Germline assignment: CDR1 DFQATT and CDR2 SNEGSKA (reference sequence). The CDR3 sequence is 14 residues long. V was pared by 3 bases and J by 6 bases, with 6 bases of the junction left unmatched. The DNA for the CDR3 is TGCAGTGCTAGCCCCTCGGGACAGGGGGATGGCTACACCTTC. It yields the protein CSASPSGQGDGYTF.

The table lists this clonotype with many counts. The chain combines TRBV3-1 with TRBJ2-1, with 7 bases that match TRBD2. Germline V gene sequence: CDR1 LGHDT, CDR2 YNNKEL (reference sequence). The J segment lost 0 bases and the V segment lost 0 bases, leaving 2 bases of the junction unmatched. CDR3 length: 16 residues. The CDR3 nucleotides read TGTGCCAGCAGCCAAGATCGCGGGAGCTCCTACAATGAGCAGTTCTTC. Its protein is CASSQDRGSSYNEQFF.

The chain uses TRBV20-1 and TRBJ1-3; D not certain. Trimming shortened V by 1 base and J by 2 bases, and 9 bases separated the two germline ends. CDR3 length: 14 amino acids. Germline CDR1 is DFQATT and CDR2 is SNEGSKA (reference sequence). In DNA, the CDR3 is TGCAGTGCTAGAGGAGAAGGGCCTGGAAACACCATATATTTT. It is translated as CSARGEGPGNTIYF.

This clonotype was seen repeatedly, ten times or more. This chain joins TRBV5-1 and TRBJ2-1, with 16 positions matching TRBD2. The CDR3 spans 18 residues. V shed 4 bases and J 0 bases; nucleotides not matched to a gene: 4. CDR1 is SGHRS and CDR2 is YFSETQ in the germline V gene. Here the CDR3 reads CASSAGLAGGSSYNEQFF. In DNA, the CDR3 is TGCGCCAGCAGCGCGGGACTAGCGGGAGGGAGCTCCTACAATGAGCAGTTCTTC.

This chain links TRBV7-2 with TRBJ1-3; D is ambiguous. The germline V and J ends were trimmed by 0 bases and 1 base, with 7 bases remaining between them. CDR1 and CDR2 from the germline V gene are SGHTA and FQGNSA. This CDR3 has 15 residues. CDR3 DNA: TGTGCCAGCAGCTTAGCGATGGGTTCTGGAAACACCATATATTTT. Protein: CASSLAMGSGNTIYF.

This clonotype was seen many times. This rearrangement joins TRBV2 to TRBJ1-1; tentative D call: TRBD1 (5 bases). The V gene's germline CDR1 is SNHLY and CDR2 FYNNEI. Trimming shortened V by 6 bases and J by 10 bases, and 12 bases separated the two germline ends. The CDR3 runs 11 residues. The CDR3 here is CASSSGAGAFF. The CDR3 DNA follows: TGTGCCAGCAGCTCTGGGGCAGGAGCTTTCTTT. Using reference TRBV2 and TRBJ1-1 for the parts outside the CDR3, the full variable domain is EPEVTQTPSHQVTQMGQEVILRCVPISNHLYFYWYRQILGQKVEFLVSFYNNEISEKSEIFDDQFSVERPDGSNFTLKIRSTKLEDSAMYFCASSSGAGAFFGQGTRLTVV.

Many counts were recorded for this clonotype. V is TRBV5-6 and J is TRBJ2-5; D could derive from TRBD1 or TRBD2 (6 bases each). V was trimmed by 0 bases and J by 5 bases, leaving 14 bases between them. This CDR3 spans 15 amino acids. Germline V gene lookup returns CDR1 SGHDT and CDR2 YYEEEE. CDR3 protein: CASSLGGWGAETQYF. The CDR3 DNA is TGTGCCAGCAGCTTGGGTGGCTGGGGGGCTGAGACCCAGTACTTC.

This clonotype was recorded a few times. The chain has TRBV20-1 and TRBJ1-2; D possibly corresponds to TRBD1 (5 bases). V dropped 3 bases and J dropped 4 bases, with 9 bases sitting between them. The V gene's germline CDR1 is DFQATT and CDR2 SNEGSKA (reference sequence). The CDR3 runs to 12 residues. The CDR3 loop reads CSASSGLYGYTF. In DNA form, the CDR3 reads TGCAGTGCTAGCTCAGGGCTCTATGGCTACACCTTC.

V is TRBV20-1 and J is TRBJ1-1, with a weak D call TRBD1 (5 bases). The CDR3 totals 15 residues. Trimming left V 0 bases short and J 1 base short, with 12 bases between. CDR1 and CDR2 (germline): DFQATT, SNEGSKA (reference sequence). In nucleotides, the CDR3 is TGCAGTGCTAGAGATCGAACAGGTGGGAACACTGAAGCTTTCTTT. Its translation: CSARDRTGGNTEAFF.

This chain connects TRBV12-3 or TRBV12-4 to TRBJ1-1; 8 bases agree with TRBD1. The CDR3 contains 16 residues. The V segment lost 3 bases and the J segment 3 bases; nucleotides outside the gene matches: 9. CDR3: CASSFGQGARDTEAFF. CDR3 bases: TGTGCCAGCAGTTTCGGGCAGGGGGCCCGGGACACTGAAGCTTTCTTT.

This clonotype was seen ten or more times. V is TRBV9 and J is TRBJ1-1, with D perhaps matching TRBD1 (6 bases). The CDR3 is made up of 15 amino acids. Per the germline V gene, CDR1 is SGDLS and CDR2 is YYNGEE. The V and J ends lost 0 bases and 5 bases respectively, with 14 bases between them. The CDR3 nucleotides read TGTGCCAGCAGCGTAGATCACAGGGCGAGAACTGAAGCTTTCTTT. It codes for CASSVDHRARTEAFF.

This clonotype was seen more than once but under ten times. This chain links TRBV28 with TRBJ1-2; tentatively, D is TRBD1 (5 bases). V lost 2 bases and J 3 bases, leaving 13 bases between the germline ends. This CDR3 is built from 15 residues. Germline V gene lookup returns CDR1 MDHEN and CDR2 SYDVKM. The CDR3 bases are TGTGCCAGCAGTTTAGGCGGGGACCTTGACTATGGCTACACCTTC. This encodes CASSLGGDLDYGYTF.

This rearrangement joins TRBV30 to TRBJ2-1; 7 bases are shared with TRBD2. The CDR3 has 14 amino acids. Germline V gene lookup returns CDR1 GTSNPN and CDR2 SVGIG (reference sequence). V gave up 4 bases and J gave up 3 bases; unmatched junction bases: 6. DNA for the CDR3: TGTGCCTGGACGCCTAGCGGATTCTACAATGAGCAGTTCTTC. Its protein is CAWTPSGFYNEQFF.

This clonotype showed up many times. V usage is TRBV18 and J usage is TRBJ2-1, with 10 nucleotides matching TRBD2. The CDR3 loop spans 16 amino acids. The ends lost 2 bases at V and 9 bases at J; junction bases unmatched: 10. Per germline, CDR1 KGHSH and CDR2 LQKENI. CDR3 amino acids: CASSPFPSGRGFEQFF. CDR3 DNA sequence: TGTGCCAGCTCACCATTCCCTAGCGGGAGAGGCTTTGAGCAGTTCTTC.

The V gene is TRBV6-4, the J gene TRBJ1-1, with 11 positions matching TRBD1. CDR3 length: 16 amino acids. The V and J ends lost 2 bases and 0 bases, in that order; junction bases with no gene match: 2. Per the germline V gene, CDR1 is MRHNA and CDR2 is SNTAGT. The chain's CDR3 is CASSDGTGGMNTEAFF. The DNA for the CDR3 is TGTGCCAGCAGTGACGGGACAGGGGGGATGAACACTGAAGCTTTCTTT.

The CDR3 sequence is CASSPQNLWSSPLHF. The CDR3 coding sequence is TGTGCCAGCAGTCCCCAAAATTTATGGAGTTCACCCCTCCACTTT. This chain connects TRBV7-9 to TRBJ1-6, with no clear D. CDR3 size: 15 residues. Looked up from germline, CDR1 is SEHNR and CDR2 is FQNEAQ (reference sequence). V lost 6 bases to trimming and J lost 9 bases, with 18 bases between them. Filled out from reference TRBV7-9 and TRBJ1-6, the complete variable domain reads DTGVSQNPRHKITKRGQNVTFRCDPISEHNRLYWYRQTLGQGPEFLTYFQNEAQLEKSRLLSDRFSAERPKGSFSTLEIQRTEQGDSAMYLCASSPQNLWSSPLHFGNGTRLTVT.

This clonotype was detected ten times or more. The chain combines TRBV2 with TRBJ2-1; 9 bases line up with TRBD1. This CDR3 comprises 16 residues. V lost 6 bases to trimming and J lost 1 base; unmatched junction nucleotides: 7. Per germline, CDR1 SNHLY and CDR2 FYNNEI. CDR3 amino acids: CASRRLQGASYNEQFF. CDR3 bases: TGTGCCAGCAGACGATTACAGGGGGCGTCCTACAATGAGCAGTTCTTC.

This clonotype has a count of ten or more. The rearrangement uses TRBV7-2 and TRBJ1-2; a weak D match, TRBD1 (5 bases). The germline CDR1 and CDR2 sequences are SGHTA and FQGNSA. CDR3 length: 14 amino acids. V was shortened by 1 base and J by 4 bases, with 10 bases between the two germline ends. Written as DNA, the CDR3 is TGTGCCAGCAGCTTAGGCCCAGGGAGCTATGGCTACACCTTC. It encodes CASSLGPGSYGYTF. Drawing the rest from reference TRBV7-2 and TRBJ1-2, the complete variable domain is GAGVSQSPSNKVTEKGKDVELRCDPISGHTALYWYRQSLGQGLEFLIYFQGNSAPDKSGLPSDRFSAERTGGSVSTLTIQRTQQEDSAVYLCASSLGPGSYGYTFGSGTRLTVV.